This T cell receptor beta chain is drawn from a study of T cells in localized non-small cell lung cancer. Study-wide results and caveats: Higher blood T cell density went with longer overall survival.

Trimming removed 0 bases from V and 3 bases from J; junction bases left unmatched: 1. The CDR3 spans 14 residues. Germline lookup yields CDR1 SGDLS and CDR2 YYNGEE. Sequencing used immunoSEQ multiplex PCR; TCRdb keeps in-frame clones, though not all of them. Of 100,000 to 150,000 clones in the sample, roughly 90% were seen once. Points on this clone: The antigen is unknown. This sample also contains other DNA sequences that code for the same CDR3.

Sequencing was performed on peripheral blood, taken before any cancer treatment. The chain joins TRBV9 to TRBJ2-7; 9 nucleotides line up with TRBD2. This sequence originates from a female donor over 55 with stage I lung adenocarcinoma. In DNA, the CDR3 is TGTGCCAGCAGCGTAGGTAGCGGGAGCTACGAGCAGTACTTC. It translates to CASSVGSGSYEQYF.